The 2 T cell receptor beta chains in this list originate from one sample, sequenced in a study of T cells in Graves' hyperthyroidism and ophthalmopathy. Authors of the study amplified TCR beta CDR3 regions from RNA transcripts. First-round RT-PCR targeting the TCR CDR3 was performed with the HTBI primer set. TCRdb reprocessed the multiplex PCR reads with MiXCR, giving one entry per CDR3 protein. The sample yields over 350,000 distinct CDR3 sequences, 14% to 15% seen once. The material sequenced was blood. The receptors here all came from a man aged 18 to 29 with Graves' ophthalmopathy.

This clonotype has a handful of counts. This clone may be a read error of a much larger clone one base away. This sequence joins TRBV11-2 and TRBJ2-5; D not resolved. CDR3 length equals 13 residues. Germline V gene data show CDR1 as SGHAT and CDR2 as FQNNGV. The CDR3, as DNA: TGTGCCAACAGCTTAGCCCCGCAAGAGACCCAGTACTTC. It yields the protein CANSLAPQETQYF.

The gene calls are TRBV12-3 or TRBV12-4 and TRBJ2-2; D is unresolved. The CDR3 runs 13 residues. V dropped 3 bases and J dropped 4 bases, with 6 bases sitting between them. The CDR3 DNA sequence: TGTGCCAGCAGTTTTGGTTCCACCGGGGAGCTGTTTTTT. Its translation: CASSFGSTGELFF.